Below are 23 T cell receptor beta chains sequenced from a single sample in a study of pediatric ulcerative colitis. During colonoscopy, one to two rectal pinch biopsies were collected. Sequencing was performed with immunoSEQ multiplex PCR; in TCRdb, only in-frame clones are kept and a portion is missing. The top ten hold about 3.9% of the sample, which has more than 9,000 clones, about four fifths seen once. The material sequenced was gut tissue. These TCRs come from a girl aged 5-17 years who was a control in a study of pediatric ulcerative colitis.

As to this clone: At one end the junction does not follow the germline gene, possibly because of a read error. The rearrangement uses TRBV19 and TRBJ1-5; 7 nucleotides match TRBD1. The germline V gene has CDR1 LNHDA and CDR2 SQIVND (reference sequence). The CDR3 is made up of 15 amino acids. Here the CDR3 reads CASSIGGGGNQPQHF. The DNA of the CDR3 is TGTGCCAGTAGCATAGGAGGGGGCGGTAATCAGCCCCAGCATTTT.

The V gene is TRBV10-3, the J gene TRBJ1-6; the D gene is possibly TRBD1 (5 bases). The germline V gene has CDR1 ENHRY and CDR2 SYGVKD. CDR3 length: 13 residues. Trimming stripped 9 bases from V and 13 bases from J, with 19 bases between. The CDR3 reads CAIQRTYGGPLHF. The CDR3, as DNA: TGTGCCATTCAAAGGACTTACGGGGGGCCCCTCCACTTT.

The chain has TRBV28 and TRBJ1-1; D gene unclear. Trimming cost V 7 bases and J 3 bases, with 12 bases left between them. This CDR3 region has 13 residues. CDR1 and CDR2 from the germline V gene are MDHEN and SYDVKM. CDR3 DNA sequence: TGTGCCAGCACCCTGCGGTGGGACACTGAAGCTTTCTTT. Translating it yields CASTLRWDTEAFF. Full variable domain (outside the CDR3, taken from reference TRBV28 and TRBJ1-1): DVKVTQSSRYLVKRTGEKVFLECVQDMDHENMFWYRQDPGLGLRLIYFSYDVKMKEKGDIPEGYSVSREKKERFSLILESASTNQTSMYLCASTLRWDTEAFFGQGTRLTVV.

V gene TRBV30 combines with J gene TRBJ1-2; D remains ambiguous. The CDR3 sequence is 15 residues long. CDR1 and CDR2 from the germline V gene are GTSNPN and SVGIG (reference sequence). V was cut by 0 bases and J by 1 base, with 12 bases left in between. CDR3 nucleotides: TGTGCCTGGAGTGTCCAGGAACCAGTTAACTATGGCTACACCTTC. Amino acid sequence: CAWSVQEPVNYGYTF.

This chain uses TRBV25-1 with TRBJ1-4, with a tentative D call TRBD1 (6 bases). Germline assignment: CDR1 MGHDK and CDR2 SYGVNS. The CDR3 length is 15 residues. V lost 4 bases, J lost 8 bases, and 17 bases lay in between. CDR3 DNA: TGTGCCAGCAGTGGCTTCAGGGGAATAGGCGAAAAACTGTTTTTT. It specifies CASSGFRGIGEKLFF.

The rearrangement links TRBV5-4 to TRBJ2-5; TRBD1 aligns across 10 bases. With 0 bases clipped from V and 5 bases from J, the junction kept 4 bases outside the gene matches. The germline V gene has CDR1 SGHNT and CDR2 YYREEE (reference sequence). The CDR3 length is 15 residues. CDR3 loop: CASSLGDRGLETQYF. CDR3 bases: TGTGCCAGCAGCTTGGGAGACAGGGGGCTCGAGACCCAGTACTTC. The whole variable domain, filled in from reference TRBV5-4 and TRBJ2-5, reads ETGVTQSPTHLIKTRGQQVTLRCSSQSGHNTVSWYQQALGQGPQFIFQYYREEENGRGNFPPRFSGLQFPNYSSELNVNALELDDSALYLCASSLGDRGLETQYFGPGTRLLVL.

This sequence joins TRBV5-1 and TRBJ2-7; TRBD2 agrees at 14 bases. The CDR3 is 16 residues long. Germline loops: CDR1 SGHRS, CDR2 YFSETQ. Unmatched junction bases numbered 2, after V lost 0 bases and J lost 3 bases. CDR3 amino acids: CASSLGTSGRNYEQYF. The CDR3 coding sequence is TGCGCCAGCAGCTTGGGGACTAGCGGGAGGAACTACGAGCAGTACTTC. Together with reference TRBV5-1 and TRBJ2-7, the CDR3 gives the full variable domain: KAGVTQTPRYLIKTRGQQVTLSCSPISGHRSVSWYQQTPGQGLQFLFEYFSETQRNKGNFPGRFSGRQFSNSRSEMNVSTLELGDSALYLCASSLGTSGRNYEQYFGPGTRLTVT.

V gene TRBV28 combines with J gene TRBJ2-1, with 14 bases that match TRBD2. The CDR3 covers 21 residues. Germline CDR1 reads MDHEN; CDR2 reads SYDVKM. J gave up 6 bases and V 4 bases, and 20 bases lay outside the gene matches. The CDR3 DNA reads as TGTGCCAGCAGTTCCCATCCCGGGACTAGCGGGAGAGGCCAAAAAAGCAATGAGCAGTTCTTC. Translated, it gives CASSSHPGTSGRGQKSNEQFF.

The rearrangement joins TRBV7-9 to TRBJ1-1, with D tentatively TRBD1 (6 bases). The germline CDR1 and CDR2 sequences are SEHNR and FQNEAQ (reference sequence). The CDR3 totals 14 residues. Trimming removed 5 bases from V and 4 bases from J, with 14 bases in between. The CDR3 protein is CASSPSRGGTEAFF. DNA of the CDR3: TGTGCCAGCAGCCCCTCGAGGGGGGGCACTGAAGCTTTCTTT.

The chain uses TRBV6-1 and TRBJ2-2, with D perhaps TRBD2 (6 bases). This CDR3 comprises 14 residues. Germline CDR1 reads MNHNS; CDR2 reads SASEGT. With 9 bases removed from V and 3 bases from J, the gap between germline ends came to 14 bases. CDR3 sequence reads: CARKGPGDTGELFF. In DNA, the CDR3 is TGTGCCAGAAAAGGCCCGGGGGACACCGGGGAGCTGTTTTTT.

V gene TRBV28 combines with J gene TRBJ1-3; 7 bases are a match to TRBD1. V gave up 4 bases and J gave up 6 bases; unmatched junction bases: 6. Germline V gene lookup returns CDR1 MDHEN and CDR2 SYDVKM. This CDR3 comprises 14 residues. CDR3 DNA: TGTGCCAGCAGTTACAGGACAGGCACAAACACCATATATTTT. Its protein is CASSYRTGTNTIYF.

V and J are TRBV6-1 and TRBJ1-2, with a possible D match to TRBD1 (6 bases). The CDR3 is 13 amino acids. Germline CDR1 MNHNS, CDR2 SASEGT. The V end lost 2 bases, the J end lost 2 bases, and 6 bases lay between the germline ends. The CDR3 DNA follows: TGTGCCAGCAGTGAACAGGGGAACTATGGCTACACCTTC. Translated, it gives CASSEQGNYGYTF.

The chain combines TRBV30 with TRBJ1-1; 7 nucleotides match TRBD1. Trimming at V came to 3 bases and at J to 6 bases, leaving 1 base not matched to a gene. CDR1 GTSNPN and CDR2 SVGIG come from the germline V gene (reference sequence). The CDR3 covers 11 residues. DNA of the CDR3: TGTGCCTGGAGGGACAGGTCTGAAGCTTTCTTT. Translating it yields CAWRDRSEAFF.

V and J are TRBV5-6 and TRBJ1-3; D is unresolved. Trimming took 0 bases from V and 0 from J, leaving 13 bases between them. The CDR3 totals 17 residues. Germline CDR1 SGHDT, CDR2 YYEEEE. The CDR3 loop is CASSLDRAGISGNTIYF. CDR3 bases: TGTGCCAGCAGCTTGGACAGAGCCGGGATCTCTGGAAACACCATATATTTT.

This chain connects TRBV2 to TRBJ1-5; D remains unclear. Trimming removed 5 bases from V and 9 bases from J, with 14 bases in between. The germline CDR1 and CDR2 sequences are SNHLY and FYNNEI. The CDR3 totals 13 residues. CDR3 in DNA: TGTGCCAGCAGTTATCTAACTATTTGGCCCCAGCATTTT. Amino acid sequence: CASSYLTIWPQHF.

The chain has TRBV2 and TRBJ2-5; possible D gene TRBD1, 6 bases. The germline V and J ends were trimmed by 6 bases and 3 bases, with 11 bases remaining between them. The CDR3 sequence is 13 residues long. CDR1 SNHLY and CDR2 FYNNEI come from the germline V gene. The DNA of the CDR3 is TGTGCCAGCAGCCGGGACACAAAAGAGACCCAGTACTTC. The encoded protein is CASSRDTKETQYF.

The chain employs TRBV4-3 and TRBJ2-1; D possibly corresponds to TRBD2 (5 bases). V was pared by 3 bases and J by 10 bases, with 19 bases between. The CDR3 loop spans 15 amino acids. Germline V gene data show CDR1 as LGHNA and CDR2 as YSLEER. The CDR3 sequence is CASSHILAFQDEQFF. The DNA for the CDR3 is TGCGCCAGCAGCCACATTCTAGCTTTCCAGGACGAGCAGTTCTTC.

The CDR3 reads CASSIRLTGELFF. As DNA, the CDR3 is TGTGCCAGTAGTATTCGGTTGACCGGGGAGCTGTTTTTT. This chain connects TRBV19 to TRBJ2-2; D unresolved. This CDR3 contains 13 residues. Germline CDR1 and CDR2: LNHDA and SQIVND (reference sequence). The germline V and J ends were trimmed by 3 bases and 5 bases, with 7 bases remaining between them.

This rearrangement joins TRBV7-2 to TRBJ2-7; 9 positions agree with TRBD1. This CDR3 has 14 residues. Per the germline V gene, CDR1 is SGHTA and CDR2 is FQGNSA. V shed 6 bases, J shed 3 bases, and the junction held 6 bases outside the gene matches. The CDR3 nucleotides are TGTGCCAGCAGAACCACGGGACAGGGCTACGAGCAGTACTTC. Its translation: CASRTTGQGYEQYF.

V and J are TRBV6-1 and TRBJ2-1; D remains ambiguous. Deletions cut 5 bases from V and 5 bases from J, with 7 bases between. Germline values: CDR1 MNHNS, CDR2 SASEGT. The CDR3 runs 12 residues. The CDR3 protein is CASSRLNNEQFF. The CDR3 DNA is TGTGCCAGCAGTAGACTCAACAATGAGCAGTTCTTC.

This clone was recorded once. The chain employs TRBV6-5 and TRBJ2-5; 9 bases match TRBD2. The CDR3 runs to 15 residues. Unmatched junction bases numbered 6, after V lost 2 bases and J lost 5 bases. Looked up from germline, CDR1 is MNHEY and CDR2 is SVGAGI. The CDR3 is CASSYQAGGLETQYF. The CDR3 nucleotides are TGTGCCAGCAGTTACCAAGCGGGAGGCCTTGAGACCCAGTACTTC.

This chain joins TRBV6-1 and TRBJ2-2; TRBD1 might be the D (5 bases). Looked up from germline, CDR1 is MNHNS and CDR2 is SASEGT. Trimming took 0 bases from V and 3 from J, leaving 5 bases between them. The CDR3 runs 14 residues. The DNA for the CDR3 is TGTGCCAGCAGTGAAGCAGGGGACACCGGGGAGCTGTTTTTT. This encodes CASSEAGDTGELFF.

The rearrangement links TRBV11-2 to TRBJ2-1, with 10 bases that match TRBD2. CDR1 SGHAT and CDR2 FQNNGV come from the germline V gene. The V and J ends lost 5 bases and 4 bases, in that order; junction bases with no gene match: 5. The CDR3 spans 15 residues. CDR3 DNA sequence: TGTGCCAGCAGCCCCCGGACTAGCGGTTACAATGAGCAGTTCTTC. This sequence encodes CASSPRTSGYNEQFF.